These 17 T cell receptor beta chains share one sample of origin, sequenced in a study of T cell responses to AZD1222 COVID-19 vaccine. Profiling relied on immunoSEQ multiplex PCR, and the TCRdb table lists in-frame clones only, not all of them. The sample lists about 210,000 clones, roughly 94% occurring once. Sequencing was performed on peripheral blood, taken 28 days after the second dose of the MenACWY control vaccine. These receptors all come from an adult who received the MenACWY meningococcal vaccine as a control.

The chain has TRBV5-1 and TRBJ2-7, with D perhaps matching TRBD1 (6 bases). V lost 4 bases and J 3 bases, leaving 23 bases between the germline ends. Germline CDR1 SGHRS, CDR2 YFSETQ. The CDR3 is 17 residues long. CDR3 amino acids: CASSPWTDAKGGYEQYF. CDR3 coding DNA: TGCGCCAGCAGCCCCTGGACAGACGCAAAGGGCGGCTACGAGCAGTACTTC.

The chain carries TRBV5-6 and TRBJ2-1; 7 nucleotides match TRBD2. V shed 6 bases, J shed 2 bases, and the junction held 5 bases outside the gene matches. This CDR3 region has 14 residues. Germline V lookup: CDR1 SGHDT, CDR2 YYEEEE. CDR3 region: CASISLAAYNEQFF. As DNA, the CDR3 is TGTGCCAGCATCAGCCTAGCGGCCTACAATGAGCAGTTCTTC.

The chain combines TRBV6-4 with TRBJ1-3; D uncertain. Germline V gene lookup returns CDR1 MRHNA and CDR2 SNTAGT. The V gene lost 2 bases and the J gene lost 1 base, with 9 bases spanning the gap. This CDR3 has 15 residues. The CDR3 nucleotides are TGTGCCAGCAGTGACCGCAGAGGTTCTGGAAACACCATATATTTT. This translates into CASSDRRGSGNTIYF.

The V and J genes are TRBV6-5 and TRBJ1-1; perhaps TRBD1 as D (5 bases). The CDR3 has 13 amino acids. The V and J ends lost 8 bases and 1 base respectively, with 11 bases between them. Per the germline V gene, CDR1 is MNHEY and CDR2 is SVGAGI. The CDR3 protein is CASGAGPNTEAFF. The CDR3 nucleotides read TGTGCCAGCGGGGCAGGGCCGAACACTGAAGCTTTCTTT.

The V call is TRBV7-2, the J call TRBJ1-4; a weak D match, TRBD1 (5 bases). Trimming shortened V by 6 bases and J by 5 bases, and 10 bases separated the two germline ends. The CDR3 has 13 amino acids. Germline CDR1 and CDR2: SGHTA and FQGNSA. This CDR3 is CASSGGGNEKLFF. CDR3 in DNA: TGTGCCAGCAGTGGGGGGGGGAATGAAAAACTGTTTTTT.

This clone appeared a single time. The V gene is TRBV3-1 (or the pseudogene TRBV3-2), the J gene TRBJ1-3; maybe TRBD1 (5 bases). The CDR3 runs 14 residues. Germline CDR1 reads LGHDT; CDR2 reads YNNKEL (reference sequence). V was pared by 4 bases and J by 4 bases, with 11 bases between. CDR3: CASSPMGPGNTIYF. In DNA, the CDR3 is TGTGCCAGCAGCCCAATGGGGCCCGGAAACACCATATATTTT.

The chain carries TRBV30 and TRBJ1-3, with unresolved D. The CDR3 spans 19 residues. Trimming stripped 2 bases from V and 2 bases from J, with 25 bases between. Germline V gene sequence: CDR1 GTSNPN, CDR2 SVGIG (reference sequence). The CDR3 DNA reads TGTGCCTGGAGTTCATACTTCGGTGGGCCTCCGAGGGCTGGAAACACCATATATTTT. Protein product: CAWSSYFGGPPRAGNTIYF.

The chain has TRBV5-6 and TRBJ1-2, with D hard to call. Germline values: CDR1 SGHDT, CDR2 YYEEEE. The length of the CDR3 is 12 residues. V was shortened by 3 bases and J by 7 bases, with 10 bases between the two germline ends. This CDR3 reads CASSSTSFGYTF. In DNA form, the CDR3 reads TGTGCCAGCAGCTCTACCTCCTTTGGCTACACCTTC.

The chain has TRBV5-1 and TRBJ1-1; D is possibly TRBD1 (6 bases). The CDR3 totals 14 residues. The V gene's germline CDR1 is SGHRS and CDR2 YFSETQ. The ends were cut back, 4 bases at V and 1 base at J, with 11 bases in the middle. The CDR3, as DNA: TGCGCCAGCAGCGGGATGACAGGGAACACTGAAGCTTTCTTT. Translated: CASSGMTGNTEAFF.

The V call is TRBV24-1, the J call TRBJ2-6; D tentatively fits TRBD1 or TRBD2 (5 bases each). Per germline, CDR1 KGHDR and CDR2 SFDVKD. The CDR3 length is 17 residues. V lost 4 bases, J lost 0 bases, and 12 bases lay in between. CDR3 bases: TGTGCCACCAGTGAGGGACCCAATTTCTCTGGGGCCAACGTCCTGACTTTC. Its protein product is CATSEGPNFSGANVLTF.

The CDR3 nucleotides are TGCAGCGTTGATCCCGGCGGCAATCAGCCCCAGCATTTT. Its translation: CSVDPGGNQPQHF. The chain uses TRBV29-1 and TRBJ1-5, with unresolved D. V lost 3 bases, J lost 2 bases, and 8 bases lay in between. CDR3 length: 13 amino acids. Germline V CDR1 and CDR2: SQVTM, ANQGSEA.

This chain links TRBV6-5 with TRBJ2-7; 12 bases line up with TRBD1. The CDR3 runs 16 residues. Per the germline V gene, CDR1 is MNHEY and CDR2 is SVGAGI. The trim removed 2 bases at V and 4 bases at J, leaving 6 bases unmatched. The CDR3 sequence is CASSYGGTGGLYEQYF. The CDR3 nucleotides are TGTGCCAGCAGTTACGGGGGGACAGGGGGCTTGTACGAGCAGTACTTC.

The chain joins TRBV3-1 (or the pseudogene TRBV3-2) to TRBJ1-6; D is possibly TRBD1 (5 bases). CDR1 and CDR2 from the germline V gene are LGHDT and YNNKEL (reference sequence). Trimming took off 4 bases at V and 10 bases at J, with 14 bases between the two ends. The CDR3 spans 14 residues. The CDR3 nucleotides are TGTGCCAGCAGCCCTGGGACGCATGGATCACCCCTCCACTTT. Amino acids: CASSPGTHGSPLHF.

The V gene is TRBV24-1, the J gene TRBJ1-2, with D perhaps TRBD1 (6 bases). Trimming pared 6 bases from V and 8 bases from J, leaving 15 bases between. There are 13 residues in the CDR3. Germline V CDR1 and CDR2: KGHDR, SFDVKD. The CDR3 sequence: CATSSQGVEGYTF. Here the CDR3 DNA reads TGTGCCACCAGTTCACAGGGTGTAGAAGGCTACACCTTC.

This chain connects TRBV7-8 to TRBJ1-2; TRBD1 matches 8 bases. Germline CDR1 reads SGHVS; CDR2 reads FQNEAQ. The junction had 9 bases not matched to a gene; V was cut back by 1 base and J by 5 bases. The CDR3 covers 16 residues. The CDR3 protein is CASSLDLRDRSYGYTF. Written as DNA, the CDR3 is TGTGCCAGCAGCTTAGATCTCAGGGACAGGTCTTATGGCTACACCTTC.

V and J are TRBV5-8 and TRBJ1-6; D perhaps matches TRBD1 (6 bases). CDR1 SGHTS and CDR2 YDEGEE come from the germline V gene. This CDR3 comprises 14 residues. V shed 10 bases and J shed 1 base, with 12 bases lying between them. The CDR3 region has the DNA TGTGCCGTTGAAACAGGGTCCTATAATTCACCCCTCCACTTT. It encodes CAVETGSYNSPLHF.

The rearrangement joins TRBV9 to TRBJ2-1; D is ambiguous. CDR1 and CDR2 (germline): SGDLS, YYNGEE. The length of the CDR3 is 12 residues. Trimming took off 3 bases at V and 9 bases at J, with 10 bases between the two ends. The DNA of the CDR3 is TGTGCCAGCAGCGCTCCAAAGGGTGAGCAGTTCTTC. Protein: CASSAPKGEQFF.